This T cell receptor beta chain was captured by sequencing in a study of blood T cell repertoires in COVID-19. Study background: COVID-19 samples collected from the United States, Italy and Spain covered acute and convalescent phases. The cDNA or gDNA used as material had been derived from T cells, B-cell-depleted T cells, or PBMCs.

Original analysis: From reference gene primer amplification, estimates of nucleated cell counts were derived. Sequencing was performed with immunoSEQ multiplex PCR; in TCRdb, only in-frame clones are kept and a portion is missing. The V and J calls and clone size were taken over from that table, and D and trimming were inferred from the DNA. Of 100,000 to 150,000 clones in the sample, around 86% were seen once. This CDR3 has 14 residues. The V gene end was trimmed by 5 bases and the J gene end by 0 bases; junction bases not matched to a gene: 3. Germline-derived CDR1 and CDR2 are LNHDA and SQIVND (reference sequence).

This sequence joins TRBV19 and TRBJ1-2; the match to TRBD1 covers 7 bases. The TCR was taken from an elderly man with active or convalescent COVID-19. Input material: peripheral blood. The CDR3 DNA reads as TGTGCCAGTAGTTTACAGGGGCCTAACTATGGCTACACCTTC. It encodes CASSLQGPNYGYTF. Based on the CDR3 plus reference TRBV19 and TRBJ1-2, the full variable domain is DGGITQSPKYLFRKEGQNVTLSCEQNLNHDAMYWYRQDPGQGLRLIYYSQIVNDFQKGDIAEGYSVSREKKESFPLTVTSAQKNPTAFYLCASSLQGPNYGYTFGSGTRLTVV.